The 18 T cell receptor beta chains below were found in one sample sequenced in a study of cytotoxic CD8 clonotypes in ibrutinib-treated CLL. Here immunoSEQ multiplex PCR was the method, and the copy in TCRdb shows in-frame clones only, minus some. The sample lists about 200,000 clones; 55% to 85% were seen once. This material consisted of PBMCs, taken after 24 months of ibrutinib treatment. These receptors were collected from a human donor with chronic lymphocytic leukemia.

The V and J genes are TRBV21-1 and TRBJ2-3; the table's D gene call, TRBD2, was not cross checked with the DNA. TRBV21-1 is marked as a pseudogene. The CDR3 contains 16 residues. CDR3 region: CASSNSSGRSTDTQYF. CDR3 nucleotide sequence: TGTGCCAGCAGCAACTCTAGCGGGAGATCGACAGATACGCAGTATTTT.

The chain couples TRBV7-6 to TRBJ2-2; TRBD2 agrees at 9 bases. Germline CDR1 reads SGHVS; CDR2 reads FNYEAQ. V shed 1 base, J shed 4 bases, and the junction held 7 bases outside the gene matches. CDR3 length: 17 residues. CDR3 residues: CASSLEFSGSSTGELFF. DNA for the CDR3: TGTGCCAGCAGCTTAGAGTTTAGCGGGAGTTCCACCGGGGAGCTGTTTTTT.

The V gene is TRBV2, the J gene TRBJ1-1; D gene ambiguous. This CDR3 has 13 amino acids. Germline CDR1 is SNHLY and CDR2 is FYNNEI. The V end lost 2 bases, the J end lost 4 bases, and 8 bases lay between the germline ends. CDR3 sequence (DNA): TGTGCCAGCAGTGAATATGAGTCCACTGAAGCTTTCTTT. As protein: CASSEYESTEAFF.

The chain employs TRBV9 and TRBJ1-2; TRBD1 agrees at 7 bases. The V gene end was trimmed by 1 base and the J gene end by 4 bases; junction bases not matched to a gene: 7. The CDR3 runs 15 residues. Germline V lookup: CDR1 SGDLS, CDR2 YYNGEE. The chain's CDR3 is CASSVSQGEVYGYTF. The CDR3 DNA sequence: TGTGCCAGCAGCGTAAGTCAGGGGGAGGTCTATGGCTACACCTTC.

The chain joins TRBV18 to TRBJ1-2; 10 bases map to TRBD1. Germline loops: CDR1 KGHSH, CDR2 LQKENI. CDR3 length equals 16 residues. Losses at the gene ends were 0 bases for V and 6 bases for J; bases not matched to a gene: 7. CDR3 sequence (DNA): TGTGCCAGCTCACCACCGGGCCGACAGGGGGCACATGGCTACACCTTC. Translated: CASSPPGRQGAHGYTF.

V is TRBV7-8 and J is TRBJ2-7; 7 bases agree with TRBD1. This CDR3 region has 13 residues. Germline V gene sequence: CDR1 SGHVS, CDR2 FQNEAQ. V was clipped by 5 bases and J by 2 bases; unmatched bases: 3. Written as DNA, the CDR3 is TGTGCCAGCAGCGTCAGGGGGACCTACGAGCAGTACTTC. This sequence encodes CASSVRGTYEQYF.

The DNA for the CDR3 is TGTGCCTGGAGTGCCGGGACAGAGCAGTTCTTC. Translation: CAWSAGTEQFF. This chain links TRBV30 with TRBJ2-1, with D possibly TRBD1 on 6 matching bases. CDR1 and CDR2 (germline): GTSNPN, SVGIG (reference sequence). V lost 1 base and J 10 bases, leaving 8 bases between the germline ends. This CDR3 spans 11 amino acids.

The chain links TRBV7-9 to TRBJ2-1; a weak D match, TRBD2 (6 bases). Trimming stripped 6 bases from V and 0 bases from J, with 18 bases between. This CDR3 is built from 17 residues. Germline V CDR1 and CDR2: SEHNR, FQNEAQ (reference sequence). This CDR3 reads CASRPEDYPSSYNEQFF. The DNA for the CDR3 is TGTGCCAGCAGACCAGAGGACTATCCGAGCTCCTACAATGAGCAGTTCTTC.

The chain employs TRBV6-1 and TRBJ1-2, with a tentative D call TRBD1 (5 bases). The V gene lost 6 bases and the J gene lost 7 bases, with 15 bases spanning the gap. Germline assignment: CDR1 MNHNS and CDR2 SASEGT. The CDR3 is 13 amino acids. This CDR3 is CASRAGRESGYTF. The CDR3 region has the DNA TGTGCCAGCAGGGCCGGCAGGGAATCTGGCTACACCTTC.

The V and J genes are TRBV7-9 and TRBJ2-1; a possible D gene is TRBD1 (5 bases). This CDR3 has 12 amino acids. The germline V and J ends were trimmed by 7 bases and 5 bases, with 9 bases remaining between them. CDR1 is SEHNR, CDR2 FQNEAQ, per germline (reference sequence). The CDR3 region is CASTKGDNEQFF. The CDR3 DNA sequence: TGTGCCAGCACCAAAGGGGACAATGAGCAGTTCTTC.

In its sample, this clone was seen a few times. This chain links TRBV27 with TRBJ2-5, with a weak D call TRBD2 (6 bases). The V end lost 3 bases, the J end lost 5 bases, and 16 bases lay between the germline ends. The CDR3 contains 15 residues. The germline V gene encodes CDR1 MNHEY and CDR2 SMNVEV (reference sequence). The CDR3 spells CASSFWAGSAETQYF. The CDR3 DNA follows: TGTGCCAGCAGTTTCTGGGCGGGGTCGGCGGAGACCCAGTACTTC.

The rearrangement joins TRBV5-4 to TRBJ1-1, with D unresolved. The CDR3 sequence is 16 residues long. CDR1 is SGHNT and CDR2 is YYREEE in the germline V gene (reference sequence). V gave up 4 bases and J gave up 6 bases, with 22 bases separating them. The CDR3 reads CASSQKNRLSKAEAFF. CDR3 in DNA: TGTGCCAGCAGCCAAAAAAATAGGCTCTCTAAAGCTGAAGCTTTCTTT.

This clone occurred a few times. The gene calls are TRBV19 and TRBJ2-2; no reliable D call. The CDR3 is 14 residues long. Per the germline V gene, CDR1 is LNHDA and CDR2 is SQIVND (reference sequence). Trimming pared 9 bases from V and 0 bases from J, leaving 11 bases between. The CDR3 sequence is CASRRDANTGELFF. In DNA, the CDR3 is TGTGCCAGCAGACGAGATGCGAACACCGGGGAGCTGTTTTTT.

The V gene is TRBV7-3, the J gene TRBJ2-1; 7 positions agree with TRBD2. The germline gives CDR1 SGHTA, CDR2 FQGTGA. The CDR3 contains 14 residues. Trimming took 2 bases from V and 7 from J; bases not matched to a gene: 5. For the CDR3, the DNA is TGTGCCAGCAGCTTAGGAGGACTAGTTAATGAGCAGTTCTTC. This encodes CASSLGGLVNEQFF.

This clone was detected only once. The chain has TRBV15 and TRBJ1-5; D is undetermined. Trimming cost V 3 bases and J 6 bases, with 6 bases left between them. CDR3 size: 12 residues. The germline CDR1 and CDR2 sequences are LNHNV and YYDKDF (reference sequence). CDR3 protein: CATSSGVQPQHF. The CDR3 nucleotides read TGTGCCACCAGCAGTGGGGTTCAGCCCCAGCATTTT. The whole variable domain, filled in from reference TRBV15 and TRBJ1-5, reads DAMVIQNPRYQVTQFGKPVTLSCSQTLNHNVMYWYQQKSSQAPKLLFHYYDKDFNNEADTPDNFQSRRPNTSFCFLDIRSPGLGDTAMYLCATSSGVQPQHFGDGTRLSIL.

The genes are TRBV15 and TRBJ1-5; D not certain. The CDR3 has 17 residues. Germline V CDR1 and CDR2: LNHNV, YYDKDF (reference sequence). Deletions cut 1 base from V and 5 bases from J, with 18 bases between. The CDR3 DNA sequence: TGTGCCACCAGCAGAGCCCTCTTGGTACGCCCGGATCAGCCCCAGCATTTT. This sequence encodes CATSRALLVRPDQPQHF.

This clone has only a few counts. The chain recombines TRBV5-4 with TRBJ2-1, with D possibly matching TRBD2 (6 bases). Germline assignment: CDR1 SGHNT and CDR2 YYREEE (reference sequence). The CDR3 has 14 amino acids. The V and J ends lost 1 base and 8 bases respectively, with 13 bases between them. The CDR3 DNA follows: TGTGCCAGCAGCTTGAGTTTCCCGGGGGATGAGCAGTTCTTC. Residues: CASSLSFPGDEQFF.

This clone was detected a few times. This chain's CDR3 is CASSIGARGLDYGYTF. The CDR3 nucleotides read TGTGCCAGTAGTATAGGGGCCAGGGGGCTTGACTATGGCTACACCTTC. The V and J genes are TRBV19 and TRBJ1-2, with TRBD1 matching 8 bases. The V and J ends lost 1 base and 3 bases, in that order; junction bases with no gene match: 7. The CDR3 loop spans 16 amino acids. Germline V gene lookup returns CDR1 LNHDA and CDR2 SQIVND (reference sequence).